A single sample gave rise to the 19 T cell receptor beta chains below, sequenced in a study of blood T cell repertoires in COVID-19. Sequenced by immunoSEQ multiplex PCR; TCRdb stores in-frame clones only, minus some. The sample has roughly 300,000 clones; approximately 89% are singletons. Material: PBMCs or T cells enriched from blood (not recorded which). The receptors were sampled from a woman in her 30s who had recovered from COVID-19.

V usage is TRBV6-2 or TRBV6-3 and J usage is TRBJ2-5, with a weak D call TRBD1 (6 bases). Trimming pared 6 bases from V and 5 bases from J, leaving 16 bases between. CDR3 length equals 14 residues. Germline V gene data show CDR1 as MNHEY and CDR2 as SVGEGT. The CDR3 sequence: CASSLQGTVETQYF. The CDR3 nucleotides are TGTGCCAGCAGCTTACAGGGAACGGTGGAGACCCAGTACTTC.

The V and J genes are TRBV5-1 and TRBJ2-1, with TRBD1 matching 7 bases. CDR1 and CDR2 (germline): SGHRS, YFSETQ. This CDR3 is built from 13 residues. V lost 7 bases and J lost 6; bases outside the gene matches: 7. The CDR3 DNA sequence: TGCGCCAGCGCATGGGACAGAATCAATGAGCAGTTCTTC. Residues: CASAWDRINEQFF.

The genes are TRBV5-4 and TRBJ2-7, with 7 bases identical to TRBD1. The CDR3 has 13 amino acids. J gave up 2 bases and V 3 bases, and 2 bases lay outside the gene matches. The germline gives CDR1 SGHNT, CDR2 YYREEE (reference sequence). The CDR3 bases are TGTGCCAGCAGCTGGGGACAGCCCTACGAGCAGTACTTC. Translating gives CASSWGQPYEQYF.

The V gene is TRBV12-5, the J gene TRBJ1-6; 7 bases agree with TRBD1. Germline V gene lookup returns CDR1 LGHNT and CDR2 FRNRAP. The length of the CDR3 is 16 residues. V was pared by 0 bases and J by 1 base, with 0 bases of the junction left unmatched. This chain's CDR3 is CASGLVQGSYNSPLHF. As DNA, the CDR3 is TGTGCTAGTGGTTTGGTACAGGGGTCCTATAATTCACCCCTCCACTTT.

The V gene is TRBV4-2, the J gene TRBJ1-3; D is undetermined. CDR3 size: 16 residues. Germline CDR1 LGHNA, CDR2 YNFKEQ. Trimming shortened V by 2 bases and J by 8 bases, and 19 bases separated the two germline ends. This CDR3 is CASSQSLRHEGYTIYF. For the CDR3, the DNA is TGTGCCAGCAGCCAAAGCCTCAGGCATGAAGGCTACACCATATATTTT.

V and J are TRBV18 and TRBJ1-1; a possible D gene is TRBD1 (5 bases). The CDR3 spans 15 residues. The V gene's germline CDR1 is KGHSH and CDR2 LQKENI. V lost 1 base to trimming and J lost 2 bases, with 11 bases between them. CDR3 amino acids: CASSPRGRENTEAFF. As DNA, the CDR3 is TGTGCCAGCTCACCACGGGGCAGGGAAAACACTGAAGCTTTCTTT. Supplemented by reference TRBV18 and TRBJ1-1, the full variable domain reads NAGVMQNPRHLVRRRGQEARLRCSPMKGHSHVYWYRQLPEEGLKFMVYLQKENIIDESGMPKERFSAEFPKEGPSILRIQQVVRGDSAAYFCASSPRGRENTEAFFGQGTRLTVV.

The V gene is TRBV28, the J gene TRBJ1-3, with unresolved D. CDR1 MDHEN and CDR2 SYDVKM come from the germline V gene. Trimming stripped 6 bases from V and 0 bases from J, with 12 bases between. The CDR3 runs to 15 residues. CDR3 coding DNA: TGTGCCAGCAGCCCTGGGCCCCGCTCTGGAAACACCATATATTTT. It is translated as CASSPGPRSGNTIYF.

In this sample, this clone turned up a few times. The chain links TRBV6-5 to TRBJ1-6; possibly TRBD1 for D (6 bases). Germline-derived CDR1 and CDR2 are MNHEY and SVGAGI. This CDR3 is 14 amino acids long. V shed 7 bases and J shed 7 bases, with 14 bases lying between them. CDR3 protein: CASKRGQGNSPLHF. The DNA of the CDR3 is TGTGCCAGCAAGAGAGGTCAGGGGAATTCACCCCTCCACTTT.

The chain is built from TRBV14 and TRBJ2-4; D gene uncertain. Germline CDR1 SGHDN, CDR2 FVKESK. V lost 0 bases to trimming and J lost 11 bases, with 11 bases between them. This CDR3 comprises 13 residues. The CDR3 loop is CASSQDLSPVQYF. The CDR3 DNA reads as TGTGCCAGCAGCCAAGATCTATCGCCGGTTCAGTACTTC.

CDR3 protein: CASSPPPLTGLRYGYTF. As DNA, the CDR3 is TGTGCCAGTAGTCCCCCCCCCTTGACAGGGCTGCGCTATGGCTACACCTTC. J is TRBJ1-2 and V is TRBV19, with 7 bases that match TRBD1. CDR3 length equals 17 residues. Per the germline V gene, CDR1 is LNHDA and CDR2 is SQIVND (reference sequence). Unmatched junction bases numbered 16, after V lost 5 bases and J lost 4 bases.

V gene TRBV19 combines with J gene TRBJ1-2; the D gene is possibly TRBD1 (5 bases). V dropped 6 bases and J dropped 4 bases, with 21 bases sitting between them. The germline V gene encodes CDR1 LNHDA and CDR2 SQIVND (reference sequence). The CDR3 is 16 amino acids. CDR3 coding DNA: TGTGCCAGTAGGGGGCCAAACCTCGGACGGAGCTATGGCTACACCTTC. Translating it yields CASRGPNLGRSYGYTF.

The chain recombines TRBV12-3 or TRBV12-4 with TRBJ2-2; no clear D gene. The V end lost 7 bases, the J end lost 1 base, and 7 bases lay between the germline ends. This CDR3 is built from 13 residues. CDR3 coding DNA: TGTGCCAGCACCGCCGGGAACACCGGGGAGCTGTTTTTT. It is translated as CASTAGNTGELFF.

The chain combines TRBV27 with TRBJ2-7; D might be TRBD2 (6 bases). V was clipped by 2 bases and J by 2 bases, with 28 bases between them. The CDR3 covers 20 residues. Germline-derived CDR1 and CDR2 are MNHEY and SMNVEV (reference sequence). CDR3 sequence reads: CASSLLGGRGWAEPTYEQYF. CDR3 nucleotides: TGTGCCAGCAGTTTACTGGGGGGACGGGGCTGGGCCGAACCTACCTACGAGCAGTACTTC.

The chain is built from TRBV27 and TRBJ1-5; D is undetermined. The length of the CDR3 is 14 residues. V lost 5 bases and J 3 bases, leaving 11 bases between the germline ends. The germline gives CDR1 MNHEY, CDR2 SMNVEV (reference sequence). The CDR3, as DNA: TGTGCCAGCAGTAAAACGAGAACCAATCAGCCCCAGCATTTT. This sequence encodes CASSKTRTNQPQHF.

This sequence joins TRBV4-1 and TRBJ2-2; 9 nucleotides agree with TRBD1. This CDR3 has 17 amino acids. V was pared by 1 base and J by 0 bases, with 3 bases of the junction left unmatched. Germline-derived CDR1 and CDR2 are MGHRA and YSYEKL. The CDR3 DNA reads as TGCGCCAGCAGCCAAGTAACAGGGGGCGCGAACACCGGGGAGCTGTTTTTT. It specifies CASSQVTGGANTGELFF.

In nucleotides, the CDR3 is TGTGCTAGTGGTTTCGCAATAAAAGCGGGGGCCGACTACAATGAGCAGTTCTTC. It yields the protein CASGFAIKAGADYNEQFF. The chain combines TRBV12-5 with TRBJ2-1; 8 bases are a match to TRBD2. CDR1 is LGHNT, CDR2 FRNRAP, per germline. The CDR3 length is 18 residues. V lost 3 bases to trimming and J lost 3 bases; unmatched junction nucleotides: 13.

V gene TRBV4-1 combines with J gene TRBJ1-3; D uncertain. V gave up 4 bases and J gave up 4 bases, with 5 bases separating them. This CDR3 spans 12 amino acids. Germline V gives CDR1 MGHRA, CDR2 YSYEKL. The CDR3 nucleotides read TGCGCCAGCAGCCCGACAGGAAACACCATATATTTT. It translates to CASSPTGNTIYF.

The rearrangement uses TRBV11-2 and TRBJ2-3; D possibly corresponds to TRBD2 (6 bases). V shed 1 base and J shed 0 bases, with 8 bases lying between them. The CDR3 has 15 residues. Germline assignment: CDR1 SGHAT and CDR2 FQNNGV. The CDR3 here is CASSLGGLSTDTQYF. The CDR3 DNA sequence: TGTGCCAGCAGCTTAGGGGGACTGAGCACAGATACGCAGTATTTT. The full variable domain, rest sourced from reference TRBV11-2 and TRBJ2-3, is EAGVAQSPRYKIIEKRQSVAFWCNPISGHATLYWYQQILGQGPKLLIQFQNNGVVDDSQLPKDRFSAERLKGVDSTLKIQPAKLEDSAVYLCASSLGGLSTDTQYFGPGTRLTVL.

The CDR3 loop is CAWTGENYEQYF. CDR3 coding DNA: TGTGCCTGGACAGGGGAAAACTACGAGCAGTACTTC. The chain has TRBV30 and TRBJ2-7; D perhaps matches TRBD1 (6 bases). CDR3 length equals 12 residues. V was pared by 4 bases and J by 3 bases, with 10 bases between. Looked up from germline, CDR1 is GTSNPN and CDR2 is SVGIG (reference sequence). Full variable domain (remainder filled in from reference TRBV30 and TRBJ2-7): SQTIHQWPATLVQPVGSPLSLECTVEGTSNPNLYWYRQAAGRGLQLLFYSVGIGQISSEVPQNLSASRPQDRQFILSSKKLLLSDSGFYLCAWTGENYEQYFGPGTRLTVT.